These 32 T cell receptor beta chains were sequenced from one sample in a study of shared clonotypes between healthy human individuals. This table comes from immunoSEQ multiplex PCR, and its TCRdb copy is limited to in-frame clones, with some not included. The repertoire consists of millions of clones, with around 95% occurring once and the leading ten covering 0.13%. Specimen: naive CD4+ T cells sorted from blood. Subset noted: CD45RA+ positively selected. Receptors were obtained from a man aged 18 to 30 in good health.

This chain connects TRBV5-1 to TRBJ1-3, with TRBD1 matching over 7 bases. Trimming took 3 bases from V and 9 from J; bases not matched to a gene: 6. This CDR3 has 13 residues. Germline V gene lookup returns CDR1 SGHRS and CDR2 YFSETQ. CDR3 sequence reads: CASSWDSFGTIYF. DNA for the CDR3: TGCGCCAGCAGCTGGGACAGTTTCGGCACCATATATTTT.

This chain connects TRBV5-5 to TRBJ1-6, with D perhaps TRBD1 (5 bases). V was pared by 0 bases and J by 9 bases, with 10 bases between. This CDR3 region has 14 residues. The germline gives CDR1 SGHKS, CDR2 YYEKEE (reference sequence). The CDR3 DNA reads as TGTGCCAGCAGCTTGGAAGGGGCGGGTTCACCCCTCCACTTT. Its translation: CASSLEGAGSPLHF.

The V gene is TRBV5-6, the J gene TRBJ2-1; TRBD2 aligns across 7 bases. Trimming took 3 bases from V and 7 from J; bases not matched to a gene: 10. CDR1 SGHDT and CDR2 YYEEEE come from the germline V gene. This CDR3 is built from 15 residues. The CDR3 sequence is CASSSTSDYWNEQFF. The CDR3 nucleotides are TGTGCCAGCAGCTCTACTAGCGACTATTGGAATGAGCAGTTCTTC.

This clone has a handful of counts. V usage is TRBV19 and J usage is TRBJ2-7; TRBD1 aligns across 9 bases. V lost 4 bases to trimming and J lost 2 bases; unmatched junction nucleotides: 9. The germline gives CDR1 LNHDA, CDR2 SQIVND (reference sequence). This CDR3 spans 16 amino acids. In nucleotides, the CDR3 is TGTGCCAGTAGTAAGGGCACACAGGGGGCTCCCTACGAGCAGTACTTC. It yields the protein CASSKGTQGAPYEQYF.

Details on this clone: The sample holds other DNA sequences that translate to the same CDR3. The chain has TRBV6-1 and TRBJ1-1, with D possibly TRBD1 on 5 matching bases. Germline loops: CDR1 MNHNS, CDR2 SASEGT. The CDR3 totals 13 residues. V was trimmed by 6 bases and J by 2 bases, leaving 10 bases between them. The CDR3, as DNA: TGTGCCAGCAGGCGGGGGTCTAACACTGAAGCTTTCTTT. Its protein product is CASRRGSNTEAFF.

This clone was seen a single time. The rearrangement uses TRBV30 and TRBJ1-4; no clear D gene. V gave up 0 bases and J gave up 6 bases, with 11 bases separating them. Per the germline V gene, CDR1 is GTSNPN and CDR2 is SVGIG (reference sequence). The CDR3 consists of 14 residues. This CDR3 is CAWSVLKTDEKLFF. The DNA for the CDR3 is TGTGCCTGGAGTGTACTTAAAACCGATGAAAAACTGTTTTTT.

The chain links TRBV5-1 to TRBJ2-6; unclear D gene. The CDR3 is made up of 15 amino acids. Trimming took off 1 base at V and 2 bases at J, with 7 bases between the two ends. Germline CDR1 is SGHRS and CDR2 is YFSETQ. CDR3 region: CASSLPRAGANVLTF. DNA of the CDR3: TGCGCCAGCAGCTTGCCCCGAGCTGGGGCCAACGTCCTGACTTTC.

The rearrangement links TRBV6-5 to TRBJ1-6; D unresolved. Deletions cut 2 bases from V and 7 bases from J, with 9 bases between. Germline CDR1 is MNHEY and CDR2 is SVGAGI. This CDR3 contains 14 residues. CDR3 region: CASSYRWENSPLHF. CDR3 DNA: TGTGCCAGCAGTTACAGGTGGGAAAATTCACCCCTCCACTTT.

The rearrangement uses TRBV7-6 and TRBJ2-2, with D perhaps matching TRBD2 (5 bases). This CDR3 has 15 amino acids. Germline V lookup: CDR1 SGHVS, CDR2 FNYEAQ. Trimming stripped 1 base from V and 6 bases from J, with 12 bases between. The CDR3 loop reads CASSLGPGLAGELFF. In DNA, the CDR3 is TGTGCCAGCAGCTTAGGACCGGGGTTGGCCGGGGAGCTGTTTTTT. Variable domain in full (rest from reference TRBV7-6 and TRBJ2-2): GAGVSQSPRYKVTKRGQDVALRCDPISGHVSLYWYRQALGQGPEFLTYFNYEAQQDKSGLPNDRFSAERPEGSISTLTIQRTEQRDSAMYRCASSLGPGLAGELFFGEGSRLTVL.

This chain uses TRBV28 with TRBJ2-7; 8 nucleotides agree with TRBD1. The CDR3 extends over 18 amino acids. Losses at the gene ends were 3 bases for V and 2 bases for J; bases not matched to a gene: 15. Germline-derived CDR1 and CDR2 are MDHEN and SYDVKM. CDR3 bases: TGTGCCAGCAGTTTCCCCACCTTGATAGACAGGGGCACCTACGAGCAGTACTTC. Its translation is CASSFPTLIDRGTYEQYF. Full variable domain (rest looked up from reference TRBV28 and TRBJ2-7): DVKVTQSSRYLVKRTGEKVFLECVQDMDHENMFWYRQDPGLGLRLIYFSYDVKMKEKGDIPEGYSVSREKKERFSLILESASTNQTSMYLCASSFPTLIDRGTYEQYFGPGTRLTVT.

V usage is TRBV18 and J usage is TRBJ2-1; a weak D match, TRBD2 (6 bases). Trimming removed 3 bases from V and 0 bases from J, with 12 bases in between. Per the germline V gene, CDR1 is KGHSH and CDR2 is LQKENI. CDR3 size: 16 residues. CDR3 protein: CASSPWTTSSYNEQFF. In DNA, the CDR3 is TGTGCCAGCTCACCTTGGACTACCAGCTCCTACAATGAGCAGTTCTTC.

The CDR3 DNA reads as TGTGCCAGCAGTGAAATGGAGTACAGGTCCTACAATGAGCAGTTCTTC. Its translation: CASSEMEYRSYNEQFF. V usage is TRBV2 and J usage is TRBJ2-1, with D perhaps TRBD1 (5 bases). V was cut by 2 bases and J by 1 base, with 12 bases left in between. Germline loops: CDR1 SNHLY, CDR2 FYNNEI. The CDR3 covers 16 residues.

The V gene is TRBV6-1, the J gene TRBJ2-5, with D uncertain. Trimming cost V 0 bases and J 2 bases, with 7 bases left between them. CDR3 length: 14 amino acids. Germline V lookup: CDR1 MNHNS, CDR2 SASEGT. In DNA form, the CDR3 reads TGTGCCAGCAGTGAAGCTTGGGCTCAAGAGACCCAGTACTTC. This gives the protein CASSEAWAQETQYF.

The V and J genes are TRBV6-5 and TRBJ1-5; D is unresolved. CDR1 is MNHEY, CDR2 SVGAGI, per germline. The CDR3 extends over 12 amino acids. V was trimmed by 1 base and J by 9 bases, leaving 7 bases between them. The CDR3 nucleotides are TGTGCCAGCAGTTACTTATCGGGGCCCCAGCATTTT. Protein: CASSYLSGPQHF.

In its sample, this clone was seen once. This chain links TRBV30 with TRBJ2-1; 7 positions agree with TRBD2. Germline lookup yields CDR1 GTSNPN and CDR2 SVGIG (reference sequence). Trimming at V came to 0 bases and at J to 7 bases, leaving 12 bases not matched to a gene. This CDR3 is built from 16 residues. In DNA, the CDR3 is TGTGCCTGGAGTGTACGTCGTGGCGGGAGTGGGAATGAGCAGTTCTTC. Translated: CAWSVRRGGSGNEQFF. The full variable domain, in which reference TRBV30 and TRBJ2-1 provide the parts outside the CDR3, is SQTIHQWPATLVQPVGSPLSLECTVEGTSNPNLYWYRQAAGRGLQLLFYSVGIGQISSEVPQNLSASRPQDRQFILSSKKLLLSDSGFYLCAWSVRRGGSGNEQFFGPGTRLTVL.

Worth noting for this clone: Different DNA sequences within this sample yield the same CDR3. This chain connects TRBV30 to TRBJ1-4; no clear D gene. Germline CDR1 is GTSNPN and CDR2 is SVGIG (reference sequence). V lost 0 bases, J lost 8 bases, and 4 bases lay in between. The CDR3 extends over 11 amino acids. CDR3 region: CAWSVDEKLFF. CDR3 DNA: TGTGCCTGGAGTGTTGACGAAAAACTGTTTTTT.

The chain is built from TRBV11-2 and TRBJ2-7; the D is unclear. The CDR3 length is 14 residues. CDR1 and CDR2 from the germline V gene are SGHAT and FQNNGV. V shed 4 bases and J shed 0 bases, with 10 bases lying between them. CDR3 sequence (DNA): TGTGCCAGCAGCTCGGGCATCTTCTCCTACGAGCAGTACTTC. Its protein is CASSSGIFSYEQYF. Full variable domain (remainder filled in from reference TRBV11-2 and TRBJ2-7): EAGVAQSPRYKIIEKRQSVAFWCNPISGHATLYWYQQILGQGPKLLIQFQNNGVVDDSQLPKDRFSAERLKGVDSTLKIQPAKLEDSAVYLCASSSGIFSYEQYFGPGTRLTVT.

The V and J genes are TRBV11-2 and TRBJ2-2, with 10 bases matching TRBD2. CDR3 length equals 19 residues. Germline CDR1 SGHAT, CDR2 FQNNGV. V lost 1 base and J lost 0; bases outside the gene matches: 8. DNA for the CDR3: TGTGCCAGCAGCTTAGGTATTGTACTAGCGGGACCGAACACCGGGGAGCTGTTTTTT. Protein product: CASSLGIVLAGPNTGELFF.

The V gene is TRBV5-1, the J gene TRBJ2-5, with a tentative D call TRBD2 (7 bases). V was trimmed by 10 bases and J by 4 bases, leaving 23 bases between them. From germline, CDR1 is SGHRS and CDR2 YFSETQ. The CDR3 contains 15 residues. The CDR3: CAPTGGAGVVETQYF. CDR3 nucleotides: TGCGCCCCCACTGGGGGGGCCGGGGTCGTAGAGACCCAGTACTTC.

CDR3 in amino acids: CASSPTGTSGSYEQYF. The DNA for the CDR3 is TGCGCCAGCAGCCCAACCGGGACTAGCGGATCCTACGAGCAGTACTTC. The gene calls are TRBV5-1 and TRBJ2-7; 11 positions agree with TRBD2. The CDR3 covers 16 residues. CDR1 and CDR2 (germline): SGHRS, YFSETQ. The V segment lost 4 bases and the J segment 1 base; nucleotides outside the gene matches: 7.

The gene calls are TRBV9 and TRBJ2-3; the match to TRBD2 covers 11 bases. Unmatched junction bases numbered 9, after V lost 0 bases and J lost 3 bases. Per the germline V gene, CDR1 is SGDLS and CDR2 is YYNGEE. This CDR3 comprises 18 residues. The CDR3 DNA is TGTGCCAGCAGCGTAGGGCTAGCGGGGGGCCAGGGGACAGATACGCAGTATTTT. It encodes CASSVGLAGGQGTDTQYF.

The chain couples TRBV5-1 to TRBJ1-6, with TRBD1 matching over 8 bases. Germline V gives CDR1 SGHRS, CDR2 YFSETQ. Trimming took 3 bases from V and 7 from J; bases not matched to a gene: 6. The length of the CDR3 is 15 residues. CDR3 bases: TGCGCCAGCAGCTACACCGGGACAGGCAATTCACCCCTCCACTTT. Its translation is CASSYTGTGNSPLHF.

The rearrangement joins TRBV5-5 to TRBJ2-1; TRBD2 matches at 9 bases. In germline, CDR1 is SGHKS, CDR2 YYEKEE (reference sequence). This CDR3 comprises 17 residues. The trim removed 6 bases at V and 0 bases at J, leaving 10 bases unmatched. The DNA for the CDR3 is TGTGCCAGCAACGACACCCTAGCGGGAAACTCCTACAATGAGCAGTTCTTC. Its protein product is CASNDTLAGNSYNEQFF.

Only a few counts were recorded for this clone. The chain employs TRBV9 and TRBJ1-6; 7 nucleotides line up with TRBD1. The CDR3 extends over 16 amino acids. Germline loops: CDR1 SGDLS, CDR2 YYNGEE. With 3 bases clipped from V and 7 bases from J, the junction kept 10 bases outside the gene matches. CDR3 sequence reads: CASSAMNRGLNSPLHF. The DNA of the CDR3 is TGTGCCAGCAGCGCTATGAACAGGGGATTGAATTCACCCCTCCACTTT.

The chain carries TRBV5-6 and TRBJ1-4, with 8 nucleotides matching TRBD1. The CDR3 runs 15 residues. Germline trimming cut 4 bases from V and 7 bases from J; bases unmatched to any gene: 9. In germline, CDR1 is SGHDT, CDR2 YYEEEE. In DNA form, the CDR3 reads TGTGCCAGCAGCCCAACAGGGGGTCTGGGTGAAAAACTGTTTTTT. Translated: CASSPTGGLGEKLFF.

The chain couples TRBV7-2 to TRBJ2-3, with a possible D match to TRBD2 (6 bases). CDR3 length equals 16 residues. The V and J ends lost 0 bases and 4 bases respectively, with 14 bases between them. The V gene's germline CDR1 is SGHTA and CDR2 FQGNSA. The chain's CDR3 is CASSLAPGAGPDTQYF. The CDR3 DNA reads TGTGCCAGCAGCTTAGCACCGGGAGCTGGTCCAGATACGCAGTATTTT.

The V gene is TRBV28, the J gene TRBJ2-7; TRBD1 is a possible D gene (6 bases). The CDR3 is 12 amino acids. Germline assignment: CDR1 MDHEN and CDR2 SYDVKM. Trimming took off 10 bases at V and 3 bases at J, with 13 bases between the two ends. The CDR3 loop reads CATGRDNYEQYF. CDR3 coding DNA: TGTGCCACGGGCCGGGACAACTACGAGCAGTACTTC.

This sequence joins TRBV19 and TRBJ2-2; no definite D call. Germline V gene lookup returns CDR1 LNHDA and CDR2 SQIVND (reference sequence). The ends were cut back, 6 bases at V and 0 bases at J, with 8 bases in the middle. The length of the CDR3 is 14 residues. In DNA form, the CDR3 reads TGTGCCAGTAGACCGGCAGCGAACACCGGGGAGCTGTTTTTT. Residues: CASRPAANTGELFF.

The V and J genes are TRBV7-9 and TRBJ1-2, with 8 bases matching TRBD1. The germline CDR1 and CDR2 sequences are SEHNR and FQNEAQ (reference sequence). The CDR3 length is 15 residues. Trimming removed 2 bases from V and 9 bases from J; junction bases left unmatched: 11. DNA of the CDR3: TGTGCCAGCAGCTTACTTGCAGGGGGCGGTTTGAGCTACACCTTC. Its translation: CASSLLAGGGLSYTF.

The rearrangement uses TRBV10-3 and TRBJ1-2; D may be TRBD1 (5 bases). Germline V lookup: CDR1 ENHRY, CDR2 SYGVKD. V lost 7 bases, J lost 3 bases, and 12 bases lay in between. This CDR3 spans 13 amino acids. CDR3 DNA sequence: TGTGCCATCACCGCGACAGCGGACTATGGCTACACCTTC. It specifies CAITATADYGYTF.

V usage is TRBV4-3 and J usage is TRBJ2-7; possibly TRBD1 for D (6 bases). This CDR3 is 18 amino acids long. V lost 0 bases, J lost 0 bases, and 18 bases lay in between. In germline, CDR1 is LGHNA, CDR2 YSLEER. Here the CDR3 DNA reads TGCGCCAGCAGCCAAGATCGCGAAACAGGGCCCTTCTCCTACGAGCAGTACTTC. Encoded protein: CASSQDRETGPFSYEQYF.

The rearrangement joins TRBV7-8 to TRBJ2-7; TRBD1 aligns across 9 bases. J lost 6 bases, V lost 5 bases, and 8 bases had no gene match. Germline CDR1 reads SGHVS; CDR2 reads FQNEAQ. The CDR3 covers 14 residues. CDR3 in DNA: TGTGCCAGCAGCCAGTGGGACAGGGCTCTCGAGCAGTACTTC. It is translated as CASSQWDRALEQYF.